A single sample gave rise to the 2 T cell receptor beta chains below, sequenced in a study of T cell responses to AZD1222 COVID-19 vaccine. The protocol was immunoSEQ multiplex PCR, while the TCRdb copy is restricted to in-frame clones and leaves out a portion. This table holds more than 85,000 clones, approximately 90% found once. Here the sequenced sample was peripheral blood, taken on day 0 of AZD1222 vaccination. The receptors shown here come from an adult in good health.

V usage is TRBV7-9 and J usage is TRBJ2-3, with TRBD1 identical over 9 bases. In germline, CDR1 is SEHNR, CDR2 FQNEAQ (reference sequence). The ends lost 5 bases at V and 0 bases at J; junction bases unmatched: 9. This CDR3 has 17 residues. The DNA for the CDR3 is TGTGCCAGCAGCCTACAGGGGGCCAGGGTTAGCACAGATACGCAGTATTTT. The encoded protein is CASSLQGARVSTDTQYF.

This chain joins TRBV2 and TRBJ2-1; 7 bases map to TRBD2. The length of the CDR3 is 14 residues. V lost 8 bases to trimming and J lost 5 bases; unmatched junction nucleotides: 9. From germline, CDR1 is SNHLY and CDR2 FYNNEI. CDR3 in amino acids: CASGVVGGDNEQFF. CDR3 in DNA: TGTGCCAGCGGAGTTGTGGGGGGGGACAATGAGCAGTTCTTC.